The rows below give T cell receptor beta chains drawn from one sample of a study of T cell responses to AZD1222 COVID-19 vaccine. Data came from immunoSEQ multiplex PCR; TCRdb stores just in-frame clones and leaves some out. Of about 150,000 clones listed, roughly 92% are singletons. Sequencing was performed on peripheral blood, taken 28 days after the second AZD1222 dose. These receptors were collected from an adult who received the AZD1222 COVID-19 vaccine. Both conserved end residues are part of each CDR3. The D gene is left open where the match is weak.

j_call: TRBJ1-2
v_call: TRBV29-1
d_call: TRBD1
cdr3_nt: TGCAGCGAATCTGGGACAGGGGAAGGCTACACCTTC
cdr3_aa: CSESGTGEGYTF

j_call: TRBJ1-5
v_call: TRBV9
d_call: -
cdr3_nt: TGTGCCAGCAGCCGGGATCCCAATAGCAATCAGCCCCAGCATTTT
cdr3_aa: CASSRDPNSNQPQHF

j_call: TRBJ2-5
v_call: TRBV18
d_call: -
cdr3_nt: TGTGCCAGCTCACCCCAAGGAGAGACCCAGTACTTC
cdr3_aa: CASSPQGETQYF

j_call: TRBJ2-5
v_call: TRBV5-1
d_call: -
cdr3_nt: TGCGCCAGCAGCCCGGACACACAAGAGACCCAGTACTTC
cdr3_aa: CASSPDTQETQYF

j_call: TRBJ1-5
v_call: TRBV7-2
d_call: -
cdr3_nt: TGTGCCAGCAGCCCCCGTGGAGGGTATAGCAATCAGCCCCAGCATTTT
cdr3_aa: CASSPRGGYSNQPQHF

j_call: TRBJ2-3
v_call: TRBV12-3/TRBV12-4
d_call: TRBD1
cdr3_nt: TGTGCCAGCAGCGCCGGGACAGTCGATACGCAGTATTTT
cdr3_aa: CASSAGTVDTQYF

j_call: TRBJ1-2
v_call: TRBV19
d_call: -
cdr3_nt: TGTGCCAGTAGTATAGGGTGGACTAACTATGGCTACACCTTC
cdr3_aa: CASSIGWTNYGYTF

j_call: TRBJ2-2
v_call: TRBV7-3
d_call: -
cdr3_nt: TGTGCCAGCAGCTTAACCCCTTCCGGGGAGCTGTTTTTT
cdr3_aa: CASSLTPSGELFF

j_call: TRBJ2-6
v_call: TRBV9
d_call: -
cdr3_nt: TGTGCCAGCAGCCCGGGTTGGTCTGGGGCCAACGTCCTGACTTTC
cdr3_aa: CASSPGWSGANVLTF

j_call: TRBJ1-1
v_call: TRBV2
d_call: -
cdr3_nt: TGTGCCAGCAGTGATCGGGCAGGAAGGAACACTGAAGCTTTCTTT
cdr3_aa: CASSDRAGRNTEAFF